What follows is one TCR beta chain and its context. This record belongs to a study of T cell responses to AZD1222 COVID-19 vaccine. Trimming took 5 bases from V and 1 from J, leaving 11 bases between them. This CDR3 is built from 14 residues. Germline V gene data show CDR1 as SNHLY and CDR2 as FYNNEI. Measured with immunoSEQ multiplex PCR; TCRdb has only the in-frame clones, and not every one. In the table there are 100,000 to 120,000 clones, around 84% of which are singletons. The V and J genes are TRBV2 and TRBJ2-5; the D is unclear. The origin of this receptor is an adult in good health. Here the sequenced sample was peripheral blood, taken on day 0 of AZD1222 vaccination. CDR3 protein: CASSFTVRQETQYF. The DNA of the CDR3 is TGTGCCAGCAGTTTTACAGTTCGCCAAGAGACCCAGTACTTC.